Below, 30 T cell receptor beta chains from the same sample are listed, as sequenced in a study of blood T cell repertoires in COVID-19. TCRdb's copy holds only in-frame clones and misses some; the assay was immunoSEQ multiplex PCR. The profile covers 98,000 or so clones, with approximately 82% appearing a single time and roughly 4% taken by the ten largest. Input material: peripheral blood. These receptors were obtained from a woman between 65 and 79 years old with acute or convalescent COVID-19.

This clone has a single count. The chain carries TRBV7-2 and TRBJ1-4; 7 nucleotides line up with TRBD1. With 3 bases clipped from V and 8 bases from J, the junction kept 9 bases outside the gene matches. The V gene's germline CDR1 is SGHTA and CDR2 FQGNSA. This CDR3 region has 15 residues. The CDR3, as DNA: TGTGCCAGCAGCTTTGCACAGGGGCCGAGGGAAAAACTGTTTTTT. Its protein product is CASSFAQGPREKLFF.

The CDR3 region has the DNA TGTGCCAGCAGCTCCCCCCCCCAGGGTAACTATGGCTACACCTTC. Amino acid sequence: CASSSPPQGNYGYTF. V and J are TRBV7-2 and TRBJ1-2; tentatively, D is TRBD1 (5 bases). CDR3 length: 15 residues. Germline V lookup: CDR1 SGHTA, CDR2 FQGNSA. The V end lost 4 bases, the J end lost 1 base, and 13 bases lay between the germline ends.

The count of this clone is one. The rearrangement uses TRBV20-1 and TRBJ1-1; D is possibly TRBD1 (5 bases). The CDR3 length is 11 residues. The germline gives CDR1 DFQATT, CDR2 SNEGSKA (reference sequence). V dropped 0 bases and J dropped 7 bases, with 6 bases sitting between them. The CDR3 spells CSARDQGEAFF. CDR3 sequence (DNA): TGCAGTGCTAGAGACCAGGGTGAAGCTTTCTTT.

The CDR3 DNA follows: TGTGCCAGCAGCTCGACAGGGCTCGGAGAAGCTTTCTTT. Amino acid sequence: CASSSTGLGEAFF. This sequence joins TRBV7-2 and TRBJ1-1; 7 positions agree with TRBD1. Germline V gives CDR1 SGHTA, CDR2 FQGNSA. The J segment lost 8 bases and the V segment lost 4 bases, leaving 7 bases of the junction unmatched. This CDR3 has 13 residues.

The chain joins TRBV7-2 to TRBJ1-6; TRBD1 agrees at 9 bases. Unmatched junction bases numbered 10, after V lost 5 bases and J lost 8 bases. Germline V gene lookup returns CDR1 SGHTA and CDR2 FQGNSA. The CDR3 extends over 16 amino acids. CDR3 coding DNA: TGTGCCAGCAGCCAAGCGGGGACAGGGAAGTATTCACCCCTCCACTTT. Translation gives CASSQAGTGKYSPLHF.

This chain connects TRBV7-9 to TRBJ1-2, with 8 bases that match TRBD1. The germline gives CDR1 SEHNR, CDR2 FQNEAQ (reference sequence). Trimming removed 5 bases from V and 1 base from J; junction bases left unmatched: 6. The CDR3 spans 15 residues. CDR3 nucleotides: TGTGCCAGCAGCGCCGGGGACAGGAGTAACTATGGCTACACCTTC. As protein: CASSAGDRSNYGYTF.

The chain carries TRBV2 and TRBJ2-3; TRBD1 matches 9 bases. Germline V gene lookup returns CDR1 SNHLY and CDR2 FYNNEI. Losses at the gene ends were 6 bases for V and 8 bases for J; bases not matched to a gene: 12. This CDR3 region has 15 residues. The CDR3 DNA sequence: TGTGCCAGCAGCGCCGAGGGGACAGGGAGACCTACGCAGTATTTT. It is translated as CASSAEGTGRPTQYF.

CDR3 sequence (DNA): TGTGCCAGCAGCCAAGGTTTCCCTCGGGGGGAGCAGTACGTC. Its protein product is CASSQGFPRGEQYV. The chain links TRBV3-1 (or the pseudogene TRBV3-2) to TRBJ2-7; TRBD2 might be the D (6 bases). CDR3 length equals 14 residues. Germline loops: CDR1 LGHDT, CDR2 YNNKEL (reference sequence). The V end lost 1 base, the J end lost 7 bases, and 14 bases lay between the germline ends.

In its sample, this clone was seen a few times. The rearrangement joins TRBV28 to TRBJ1-1; D is possibly TRBD1 (6 bases). CDR1 is MDHEN and CDR2 is SYDVKM in the germline V gene. This CDR3 region has 13 residues. Trimming stripped 2 bases from V and 12 bases from J, with 16 bases between. The CDR3 loop reads CASSLPRGRGTFF. In nucleotides, the CDR3 is TGTGCCAGCAGTTTACCCCGGGGCAGGGGAACTTTCTTT. Full variable domain (outside the CDR3, taken from reference TRBV28 and TRBJ1-1): DVKVTQSSRYLVKRTGEKVFLECVQDMDHENMFWYRQDPGLGLRLIYFSYDVKMKEKGDIPEGYSVSREKKERFSLILESASTNQTSMYLCASSLPRGRGTFFGQGTRLTVV.

In its sample, this clone was seen a few times. The chain recombines TRBV4-2 with TRBJ2-3, with 8 bases matching TRBD2. Trimming cost V 1 base and J 2 bases; bases outside gene matches: 17. There are 20 residues in the CDR3. The germline CDR1 and CDR2 sequences are LGHNA and YNFKEQ. CDR3 coding DNA: TGTGCCAGCAGCCAAGGCGCCCATGGCCAGCGGGGGCCGGACACAGATACGCAGTATTTT. It translates to CASSQGAHGQRGPDTDTQYF.

The CDR3 region has the DNA TGTGCCAGCAGTGCCCACAGGGCTGGGAGCTCCTACAATGAGCAGTTCTTC. This sequence encodes CASSAHRAGSSYNEQFF. The J gene is TRBJ2-1, the V gene TRBV6-1; D is possibly TRBD1 (6 bases). The CDR3 is made up of 17 amino acids. Trimming stripped 4 bases from V and 0 bases from J, with 16 bases between. CDR1 MNHNS and CDR2 SASEGT come from the germline V gene.

The chain couples TRBV19 to TRBJ1-6; a possible D gene is TRBD1 (6 bases). The CDR3 runs to 16 residues. V dropped 6 bases and J dropped 0 bases, with 12 bases sitting between them. CDR1 and CDR2 from the germline V gene are LNHDA and SQIVND (reference sequence). CDR3 bases: TGTGCCAGTAGCAATCAGGGGAGCTCCTATAATTCACCCCTCCACTTT. Encoded protein: CASSNQGSSYNSPLHF. Looking up the rest from reference TRBV19 and TRBJ1-6 gives the full variable domain: DGGITQSPKYLFRKEGQNVTLSCEQNLNHDAMYWYRQDPGQGLRLIYYSQIVNDFQKGDIAEGYSVSREKKESFPLTVTSAQKNPTAFYLCASSNQGSSYNSPLHFGNGTRLTVT.

Written as DNA, the CDR3 is TGTGCCAGCAGCTCGGGGGACAGGGGAATAAAGCAGTACTTC. This translates into CASSSGDRGIKQYF. The gene calls are TRBV28 and TRBJ2-7; TRBD1 agrees at 10 bases. The CDR3 has 14 residues. From germline, CDR1 is MDHEN and CDR2 SYDVKM. After removal of 6 bases from V and 8 bases from J, the junction contained 10 bases not matched to a gene.

J is TRBJ1-4 and V is TRBV3-1 (or the pseudogene TRBV3-2), with TRBD1 matching 8 bases. CDR1 is LGHDT and CDR2 is YNNKEL in the germline V gene (reference sequence). The J segment lost 10 bases and the V segment lost 3 bases, leaving 4 bases of the junction unmatched. The length of the CDR3 is 13 residues. The CDR3 is CASSQYRGGKLFF. CDR3 DNA: TGTGCCAGCAGCCAGTACAGGGGGGGAAAACTGTTTTTT.

This clone was detected only once. This rearrangement joins TRBV4-1 to TRBJ1-1; D ambiguous. The germline V and J ends were trimmed by 4 bases and 6 bases, with 15 bases remaining between them. CDR1 is MGHRA, CDR2 YSYEKL, per germline. CDR3 length: 14 amino acids. DNA for the CDR3: TGCGCCAGCAGCCTGTCTTTGTGGGCCCCTGAAGCTTTCTTT. Its translation is CASSLSLWAPEAFF.

The chain uses TRBV5-1 and TRBJ2-1; 7 nucleotides agree with TRBD2. The CDR3 extends over 15 amino acids. V gave up 3 bases and J gave up 6 bases; unmatched junction bases: 9. Germline CDR1 SGHRS, CDR2 YFSETQ. The CDR3 protein is CASSSGLVEGNEQFF. The DNA of the CDR3 is TGCGCCAGCAGCTCTGGACTAGTGGAGGGCAATGAGCAGTTCTTC. Full variable domain (rest looked up from reference TRBV5-1 and TRBJ2-1): KAGVTQTPRYLIKTRGQQVTLSCSPISGHRSVSWYQQTPGQGLQFLFEYFSETQRNKGNFPGRFSGRQFSNSRSEMNVSTLELGDSALYLCASSSGLVEGNEQFFGPGTRLTVL.

Written as DNA, the CDR3 is TGTGCCCTGGGGGCGGGGGGCTCGTACGAGCAGTACGTC. Its translation: CALGAGGSYEQYV. The chain has TRBV19 and TRBJ2-7; 8 nucleotides match TRBD2. Germline CDR1 LNHDA, CDR2 SQIVND (reference sequence). CDR3 size: 13 residues. The trim removed 11 bases at V and 4 bases at J, leaving 10 bases unmatched.

The chain combines TRBV6-5 with TRBJ1-2; D ambiguous. Trimming shortened V by 8 bases and J by 0 bases, and 13 bases separated the two germline ends. The CDR3 runs 14 residues. Germline V gene lookup returns CDR1 MNHEY and CDR2 SVGAGI. CDR3 protein: CASVSRSANYGYTF. CDR3 nucleotides: TGTGCCAGCGTGTCTAGATCCGCTAACTATGGCTACACCTTC.

The chain employs TRBV28 and TRBJ2-5, with TRBD2 matching over 7 bases. This CDR3 region has 18 residues. The J segment lost 0 bases and the V segment lost 5 bases, leaving 15 bases of the junction unmatched. CDR1 is MDHEN, CDR2 SYDVKM, per germline. Here the CDR3 DNA reads TGTGCCAGCAGTCCCTTTCTCCCAGCGGGAAGTAACCAAGAGACCCAGTACTTC. Amino acid sequence: CASSPFLPAGSNQETQYF.

The chain combines TRBV27 with TRBJ2-3, with 8 bases aligning to TRBD2. The length of the CDR3 is 16 residues. Germline CDR1 is MNHEY and CDR2 is SMNVEV (reference sequence). The junction had 8 bases not matched to a gene; V was cut back by 5 bases and J by 1 base. The CDR3 here is CASSPPGGRGTDTQYF. The CDR3 DNA follows: TGTGCCAGCAGTCCTCCGGGGGGGCGGGGCACAGATACGCAGTATTTT.

CDR3 in amino acids: CASGNGAGGLFSGDEQFF. CDR3 sequence (DNA): TGTGCCAGCGGAAATGGAGCGGGGGGGCTTTTTAGCGGCGATGAGCAGTTCTTC. The J gene is TRBJ2-1, the V gene TRBV2; the match to TRBD2 covers 10 bases. Germline CDR1 reads SNHLY; CDR2 reads FYNNEI. The CDR3 totals 18 residues. The ends lost 8 bases at V and 8 bases at J; junction bases unmatched: 21.

By proportion, this clone is medium-sized. The chain joins TRBV14 to TRBJ1-2, with 10 nucleotides matching TRBD1. Germline lookup yields CDR1 SGHDN and CDR2 FVKESK. The CDR3 loop spans 16 amino acids. After removal of 0 bases from V and 4 bases from J, the junction contained 5 bases not matched to a gene. The CDR3 region has the DNA TGTGCCAGCAGCCAAGAGGACAGGGGGGTAATCTATGGCTACACCTTC. It yields the protein CASSQEDRGVIYGYTF. Combining the CDR3 with reference TRBV14 and TRBJ1-2 gives the whole variable domain EAGVTQFPSHSVIEKGQTVTLRCDPISGHDNLYWYRRVMGKEIKFLLHFVKESKQDESGMPNNRFLAERTGGTYSTLKVQPAELEDSGVYFCASSQEDRGVIYGYTFGSGTRLTVV.

Note on this clone: This sample includes further DNA sequences coding for the same CDR3. The chain is built from TRBV5-4 and TRBJ1-2; D is ambiguous. The V gene lost 0 bases and the J gene lost 1 base, with 10 bases spanning the gap. This CDR3 region has 15 residues. From germline, CDR1 is SGHNT and CDR2 YYREEE (reference sequence). For the CDR3, the DNA is TGTGCCAGCAGCTTGGGGGGAGGGCTTAACTATGGCTACACCTTC. Translated: CASSLGGGLNYGYTF.

V is TRBV6-2 or TRBV6-3 and J is TRBJ1-1, with TRBD1 matching over 7 bases. Unmatched junction bases numbered 5, after V lost 0 bases and J lost 1 base. The CDR3 length is 16 residues. Germline assignment: CDR1 MNHEY and CDR2 SVGEGT. The CDR3 nucleotides are TGTGCCAGCAGTTACTCCCCCAGACAGGGGAACACTGAAGCTTTCTTT. As protein: CASSYSPRQGNTEAFF.

This clone has a handful of counts. The chain uses TRBV19 and TRBJ1-2, with D possibly matching TRBD1 (6 bases). V lost 7 bases, J lost 2 bases, and 14 bases lay in between. Germline CDR1 and CDR2: LNHDA and SQIVND (reference sequence). The CDR3 totals 14 residues. The DNA for the CDR3 is TGTGCCAGTACCCAGACAGGCGAAAACTATGGCTACACCTTC. It specifies CASTQTGENYGYTF.

The chain couples TRBV19 to TRBJ1-5, with 7 positions matching TRBD1. CDR1 and CDR2 (germline): LNHDA, SQIVND (reference sequence). The CDR3 contains 16 residues. The J segment lost 0 bases and the V segment lost 5 bases, leaving 7 bases of the junction unmatched. CDR3 DNA: TGTGCCAGTAGTCCCGCCAGGGGGTATAGCAATCAGCCCCAGCATTTT. It is translated as CASSPARGYSNQPQHF.

CDR3 in DNA: TGTGCCAGCTCACCACCTGGCCCCAGGACAGGAGAACTGTTTTTT. Translated, it gives CASSPPGPRTGELFF. This chain links TRBV18 with TRBJ2-2; 7 bases match TRBD1. Unmatched junction bases numbered 12, after V lost 0 bases and J lost 14 bases. The CDR3 extends over 15 amino acids. Germline CDR1 and CDR2: KGHSH and LQKENI.

The genes are TRBV7-9 and TRBJ2-2; 7 nucleotides agree with TRBD2. The germline CDR1 and CDR2 sequences are SEHNR and FQNEAQ (reference sequence). This CDR3 spans 15 amino acids. V dropped 6 bases and J dropped 0; count of bases not matched to a gene: 4. The CDR3 DNA is TGTGCCAGCAGTGTCCGGGGGGCGAACACCGGGGAGCTGTTTTTT. Encoded protein: CASSVRGANTGELFF.

In its sample, this clone was seen a few times. Written as DNA, the CDR3 is TGCGCCAGCAGCCACGGGAGCAATCAGCCCCAGCATTTT. Protein product: CASSHGSNQPQHF. The chain is built from TRBV5-1 and TRBJ1-5; D is unresolved. V was cut by 4 bases and J by 1 base, with 6 bases left in between. The CDR3 extends over 13 amino acids. The germline V gene has CDR1 SGHRS and CDR2 YFSETQ. The complete variable domain, with remaining parts taken from reference TRBV5-1 and TRBJ1-5, reads KAGVTQTPRYLIKTRGQQVTLSCSPISGHRSVSWYQQTPGQGLQFLFEYFSETQRNKGNFPGRFSGRQFSNSRSEMNVSTLELGDSALYLCASSHGSNQPQHFGDGTRLSIL.

V and J are TRBV6-5 and TRBJ2-5, with a tentative D call TRBD2 (6 bases). The V end lost 6 bases, the J end lost 5 bases, and 16 bases lay between the germline ends. The germline gives CDR1 MNHEY, CDR2 SVGAGI. The CDR3 is made up of 14 amino acids. The CDR3 here is CASSSGDNGETQYF. CDR3 DNA: TGTGCCAGCAGCTCGGGAGACAATGGGGAGACCCAGTACTTC.